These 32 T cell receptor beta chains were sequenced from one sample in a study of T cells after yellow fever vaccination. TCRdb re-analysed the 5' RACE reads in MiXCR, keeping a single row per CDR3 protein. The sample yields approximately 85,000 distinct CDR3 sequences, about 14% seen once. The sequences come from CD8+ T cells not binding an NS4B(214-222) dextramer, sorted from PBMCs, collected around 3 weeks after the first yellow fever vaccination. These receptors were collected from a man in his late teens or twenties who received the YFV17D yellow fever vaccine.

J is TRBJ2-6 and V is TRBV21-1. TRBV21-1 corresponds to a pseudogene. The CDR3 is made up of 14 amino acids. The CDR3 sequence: CASSESSGANVLTF. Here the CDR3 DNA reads TGTGCCAGCAGCGAGAGCTCTGGGGCCAACGTCCTGACTTTC.

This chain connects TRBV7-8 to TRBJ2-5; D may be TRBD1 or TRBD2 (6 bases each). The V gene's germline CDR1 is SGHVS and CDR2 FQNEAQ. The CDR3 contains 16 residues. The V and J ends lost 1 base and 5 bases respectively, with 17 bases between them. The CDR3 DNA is TGTGCCAGCAGCTTAGGCAGGGGATTCGCGGGGGAGACCCAGTACTTC. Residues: CASSLGRGFAGETQYF.

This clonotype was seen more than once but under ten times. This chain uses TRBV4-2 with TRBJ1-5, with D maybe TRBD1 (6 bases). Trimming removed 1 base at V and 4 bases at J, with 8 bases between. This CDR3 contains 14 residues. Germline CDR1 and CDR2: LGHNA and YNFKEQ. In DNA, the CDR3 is TGTGCCAGCAGCCAAGGGCAGGGGAATCAGCCCCAGCATTTT. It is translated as CASSQGQGNQPQHF.

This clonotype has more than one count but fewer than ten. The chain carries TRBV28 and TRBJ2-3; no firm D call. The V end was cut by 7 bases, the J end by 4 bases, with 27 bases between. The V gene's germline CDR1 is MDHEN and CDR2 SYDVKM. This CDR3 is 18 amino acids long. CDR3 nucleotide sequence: TGTGCCAGCAACCACTCCCGTCGGCAGACACTGTTGGCAGATACGCAGTATTTT. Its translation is CASNHSRRQTLLADTQYF. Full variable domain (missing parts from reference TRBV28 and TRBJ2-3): DVKVTQSSRYLVKRTGEKVFLECVQDMDHENMFWYRQDPGLGLRLIYFSYDVKMKEKGDIPEGYSVSREKKERFSLILESASTNQTSMYLCASNHSRRQTLLADTQYFGPGTRLTVL.

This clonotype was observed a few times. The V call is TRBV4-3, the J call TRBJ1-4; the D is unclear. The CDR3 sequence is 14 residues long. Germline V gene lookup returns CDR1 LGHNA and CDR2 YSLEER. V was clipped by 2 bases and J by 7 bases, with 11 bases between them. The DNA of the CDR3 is TGCGCCAGCAGCCAAATCTCCAGGACTGAAAAACTGTTTTTT. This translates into CASSQISRTEKLFF.

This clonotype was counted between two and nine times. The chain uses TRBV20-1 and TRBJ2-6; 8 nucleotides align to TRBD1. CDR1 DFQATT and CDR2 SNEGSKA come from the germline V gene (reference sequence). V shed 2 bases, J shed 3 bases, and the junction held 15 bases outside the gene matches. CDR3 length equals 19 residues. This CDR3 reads CSARFQPGQEKGGANVLTF. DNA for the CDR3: TGCAGTGCTAGATTCCAACCGGGACAGGAGAAAGGTGGGGCCAACGTCCTGACTTTC.

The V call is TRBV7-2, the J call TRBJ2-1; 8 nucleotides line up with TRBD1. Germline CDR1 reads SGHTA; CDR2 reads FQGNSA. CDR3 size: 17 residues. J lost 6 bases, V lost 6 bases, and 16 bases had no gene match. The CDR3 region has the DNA TGTGCCAGCAGTTCTCGTCAGGACAGGGACTTGGGCAATGAGCAGTTCTTC. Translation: CASSSRQDRDLGNEQFF.

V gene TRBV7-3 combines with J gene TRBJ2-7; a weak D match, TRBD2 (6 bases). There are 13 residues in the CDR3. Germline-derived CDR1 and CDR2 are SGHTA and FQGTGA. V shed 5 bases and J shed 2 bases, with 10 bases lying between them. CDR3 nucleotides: TGTGCCAGCAGCATCGCGGGGACCTACGAGCAGTACTTC. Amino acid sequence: CASSIAGTYEQYF. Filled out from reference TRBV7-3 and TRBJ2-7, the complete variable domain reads GAGVSQTPSNKVTEKGKYVELRCDPISGHTALYWYRQSLGQGPEFLIYFQGTGAADDSGLPNDRFFAVRPEGSVSTLKIQRTERGDSAVYLCASSIAGTYEQYFGPGTRLTVT.

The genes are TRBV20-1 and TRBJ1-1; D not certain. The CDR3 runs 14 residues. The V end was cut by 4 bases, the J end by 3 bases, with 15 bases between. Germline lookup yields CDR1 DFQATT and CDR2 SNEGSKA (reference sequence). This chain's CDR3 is CSAMIPVIDTEAFF. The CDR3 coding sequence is TGCAGTGCTATGATTCCAGTAATCGACACTGAAGCTTTCTTT.

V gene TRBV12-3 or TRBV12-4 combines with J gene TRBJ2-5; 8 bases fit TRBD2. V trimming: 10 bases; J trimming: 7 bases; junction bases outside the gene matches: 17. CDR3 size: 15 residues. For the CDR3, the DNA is TGTGCCACCTCAGATGGCGGGGGGCTCGGGGGGACCCAGTACTTC. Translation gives CATSDGGGLGGTQYF.

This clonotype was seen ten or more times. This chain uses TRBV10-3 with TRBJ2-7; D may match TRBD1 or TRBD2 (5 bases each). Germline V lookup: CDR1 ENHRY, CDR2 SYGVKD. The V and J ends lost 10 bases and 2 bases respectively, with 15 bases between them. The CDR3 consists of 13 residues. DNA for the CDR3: TGTGCCACGCAGGGACCTGAGACCTACGAGCAGTACGTC. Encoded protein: CATQGPETYEQYV.

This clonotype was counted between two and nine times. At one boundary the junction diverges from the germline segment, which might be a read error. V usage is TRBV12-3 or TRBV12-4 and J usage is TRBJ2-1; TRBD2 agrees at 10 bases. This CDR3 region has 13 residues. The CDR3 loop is CASTPRLAGGPKF. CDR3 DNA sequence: TGTGCCAGCACCCCCCGGTTAGCGGGGGGCCCCAAGTTC.

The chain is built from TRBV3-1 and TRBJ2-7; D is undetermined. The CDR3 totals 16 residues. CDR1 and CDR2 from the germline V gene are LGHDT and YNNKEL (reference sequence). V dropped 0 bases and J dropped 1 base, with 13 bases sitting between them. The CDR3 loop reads CASSQDLRRPSYEQYF. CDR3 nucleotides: TGTGCCAGCAGCCAAGATCTCCGCCGGCCTTCCTACGAGCAGTACTTC.

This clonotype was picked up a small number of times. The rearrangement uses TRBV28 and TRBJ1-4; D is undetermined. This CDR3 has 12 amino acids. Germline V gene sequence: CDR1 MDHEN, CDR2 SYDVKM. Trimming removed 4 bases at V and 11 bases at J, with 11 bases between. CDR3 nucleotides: TGTGCCAGCAGTTCGTCACATCGGAAACTGTTTTTT. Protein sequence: CASSSSHRKLFF.

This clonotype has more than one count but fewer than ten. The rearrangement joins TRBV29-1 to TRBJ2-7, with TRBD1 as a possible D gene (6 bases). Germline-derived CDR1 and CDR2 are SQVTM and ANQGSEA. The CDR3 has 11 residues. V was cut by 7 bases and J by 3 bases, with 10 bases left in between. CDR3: CSGQDNYEQYF. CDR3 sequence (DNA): TGCAGCGGACAGGATAACTACGAGCAGTACTTC.

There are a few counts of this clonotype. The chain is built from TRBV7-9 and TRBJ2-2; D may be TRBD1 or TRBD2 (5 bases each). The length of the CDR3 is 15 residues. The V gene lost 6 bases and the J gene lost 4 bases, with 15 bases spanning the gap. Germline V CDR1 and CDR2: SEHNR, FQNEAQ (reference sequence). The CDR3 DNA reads TGTGCCAGCAGTTGGGACCGTCGGGGCACCGGGGAGCTGTTTTTT. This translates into CASSWDRRGTGELFF.

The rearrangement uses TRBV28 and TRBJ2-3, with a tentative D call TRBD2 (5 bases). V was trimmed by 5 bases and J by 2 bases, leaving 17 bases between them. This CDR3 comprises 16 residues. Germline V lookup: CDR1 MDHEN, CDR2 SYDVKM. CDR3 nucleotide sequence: TGTGCCAGCAGTCCCTCCATAGGACTCGACACAGATACGCAGTATTTT. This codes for CASSPSIGLDTDTQYF.

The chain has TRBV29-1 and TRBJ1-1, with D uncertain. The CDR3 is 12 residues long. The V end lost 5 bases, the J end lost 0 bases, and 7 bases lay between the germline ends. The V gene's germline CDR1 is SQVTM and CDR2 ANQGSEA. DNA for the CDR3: TGCAGCGTTTCAAGAATGAACACTGAAGCTTTCTTT. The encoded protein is CSVSRMNTEAFF.

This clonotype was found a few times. CDR3 sequence reads: CASSFKGANTEAFF. DNA of the CDR3: TGCGCCAGCAGCTTTAAGGGGGCGAACACTGAAGCTTTCTTT. J is TRBJ1-1 and V is TRBV5-1; TRBD1 agrees at 7 bases. The V and J ends lost 2 bases and 1 base, in that order; junction bases with no gene match: 2. Germline V CDR1 and CDR2: SGHRS, YFSETQ. The CDR3 runs to 14 residues.

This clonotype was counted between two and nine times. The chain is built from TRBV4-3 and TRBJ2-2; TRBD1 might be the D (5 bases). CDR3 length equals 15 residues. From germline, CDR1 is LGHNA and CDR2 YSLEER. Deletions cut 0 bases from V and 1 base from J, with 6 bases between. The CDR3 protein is CASSQEGQNTGELFF. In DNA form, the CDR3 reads TGCGCCAGCAGCCAAGAGGGGCAGAACACCGGGGAGCTGTTTTTT.

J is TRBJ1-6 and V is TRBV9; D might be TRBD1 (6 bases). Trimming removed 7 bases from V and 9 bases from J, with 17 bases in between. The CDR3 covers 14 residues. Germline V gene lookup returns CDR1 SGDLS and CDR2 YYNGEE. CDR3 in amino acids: CASSRTGSTSPLHF. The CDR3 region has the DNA TGTGCCAGCTCCCGCACAGGGTCTACTTCACCCCTCCACTTT.

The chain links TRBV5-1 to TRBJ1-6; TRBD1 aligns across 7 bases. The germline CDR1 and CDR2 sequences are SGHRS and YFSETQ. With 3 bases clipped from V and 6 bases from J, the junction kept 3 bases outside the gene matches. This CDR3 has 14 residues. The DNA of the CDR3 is TGCGCCAGCAGCTCGACAGGGAGTAATTCACCCCTCCACTTT. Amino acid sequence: CASSSTGSNSPLHF.

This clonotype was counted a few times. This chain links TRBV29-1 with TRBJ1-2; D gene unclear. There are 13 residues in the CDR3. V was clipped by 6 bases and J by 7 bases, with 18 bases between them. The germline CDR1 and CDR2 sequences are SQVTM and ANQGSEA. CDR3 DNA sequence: TGCAGCGTGGGGTCGGCCGGGAGCGGTGGCTACACCTTC. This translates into CSVGSAGSGGYTF.

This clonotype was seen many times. CDR3 region: CSATPIQGDDEQYF. CDR3 coding DNA: TGCAGTGCTACCCCCATCCAGGGTGACGACGAGCAGTACTTC. The V call is TRBV20-1, the J call TRBJ2-7, with TRBD1 as a possible D gene (5 bases). The CDR3 is made up of 14 amino acids. Germline values: CDR1 DFQATT, CDR2 SNEGSKA (reference sequence). V shed 4 bases and J shed 5 bases, with 18 bases lying between them.

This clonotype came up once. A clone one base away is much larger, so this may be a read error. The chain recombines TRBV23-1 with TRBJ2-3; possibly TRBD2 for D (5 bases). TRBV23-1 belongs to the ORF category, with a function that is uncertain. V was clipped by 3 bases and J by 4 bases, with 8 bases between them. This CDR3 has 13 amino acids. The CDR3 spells CASSQERADTQYF. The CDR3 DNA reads TGCGCCAGCAGTCAGGAGAGGGCAGATACGCAGTATTTT.

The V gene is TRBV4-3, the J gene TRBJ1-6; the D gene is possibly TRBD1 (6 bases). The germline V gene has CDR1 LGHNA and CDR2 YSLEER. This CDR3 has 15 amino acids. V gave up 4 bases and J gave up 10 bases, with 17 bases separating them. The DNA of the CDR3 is TGCGCCAGCAGCCCTTTCGTAAGGGGACAATCACCCCTCCACTTT. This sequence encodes CASSPFVRGQSPLHF.

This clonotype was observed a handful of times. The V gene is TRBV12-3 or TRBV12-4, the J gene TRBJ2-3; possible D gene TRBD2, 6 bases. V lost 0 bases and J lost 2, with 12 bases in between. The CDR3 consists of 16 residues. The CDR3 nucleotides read TGTGCCAGCAGTTTAGCGTACGGGGGAGACACAGATACGCAGTATTTT. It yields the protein CASSLAYGGDTDTQYF.

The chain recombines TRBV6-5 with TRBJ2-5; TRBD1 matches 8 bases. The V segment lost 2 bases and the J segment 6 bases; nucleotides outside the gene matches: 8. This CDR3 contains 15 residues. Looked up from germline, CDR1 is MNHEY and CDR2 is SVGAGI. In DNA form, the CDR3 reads TGTGCCAGCAGTTACGGGGCAGGGGGCGCGAAGACCCAGTACTTC. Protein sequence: CASSYGAGGAKTQYF.

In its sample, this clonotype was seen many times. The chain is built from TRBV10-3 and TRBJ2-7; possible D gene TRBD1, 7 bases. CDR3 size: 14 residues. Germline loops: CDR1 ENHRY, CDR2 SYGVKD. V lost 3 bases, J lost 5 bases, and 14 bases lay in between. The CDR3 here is CAISDAGQSHEQYF. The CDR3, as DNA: TGTGCCATCAGTGATGCGGGACAGTCCCACGAGCAGTACTTC.

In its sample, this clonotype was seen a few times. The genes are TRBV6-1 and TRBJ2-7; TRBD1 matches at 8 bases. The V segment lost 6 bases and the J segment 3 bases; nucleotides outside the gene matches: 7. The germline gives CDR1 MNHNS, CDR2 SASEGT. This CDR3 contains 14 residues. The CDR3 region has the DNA TGTGCCAGCAGCAGGGGGCAATTCTTCTACGAGCAGTACGTC. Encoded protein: CASSRGQFFYEQYV.

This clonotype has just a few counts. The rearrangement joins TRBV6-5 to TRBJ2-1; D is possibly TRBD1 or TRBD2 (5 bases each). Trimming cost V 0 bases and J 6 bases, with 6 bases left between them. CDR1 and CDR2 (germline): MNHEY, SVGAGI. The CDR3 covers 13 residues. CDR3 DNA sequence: TGTGCCAGCAGTTACTCTGGGACCAATGAGCAGTTCTTC. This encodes CASSYSGTNEQFF.

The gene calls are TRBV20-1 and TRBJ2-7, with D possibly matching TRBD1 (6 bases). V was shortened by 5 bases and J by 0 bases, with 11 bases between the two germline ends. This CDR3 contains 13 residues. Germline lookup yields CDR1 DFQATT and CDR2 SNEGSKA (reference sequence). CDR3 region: CSARTVSSYEQYF. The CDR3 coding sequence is TGCAGTGCTCGGACAGTGAGCTCCTACGAGCAGTACTTC.